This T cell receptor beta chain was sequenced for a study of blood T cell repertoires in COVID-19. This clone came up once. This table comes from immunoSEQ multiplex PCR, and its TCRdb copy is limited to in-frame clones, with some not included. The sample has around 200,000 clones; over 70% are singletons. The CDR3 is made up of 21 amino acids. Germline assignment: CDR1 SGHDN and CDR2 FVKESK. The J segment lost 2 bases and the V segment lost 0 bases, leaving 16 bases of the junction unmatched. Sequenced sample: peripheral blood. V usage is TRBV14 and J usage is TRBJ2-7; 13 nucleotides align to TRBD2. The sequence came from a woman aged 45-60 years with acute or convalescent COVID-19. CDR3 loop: CASSQEQTGTSGTRRTYEQYF. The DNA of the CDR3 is TGTGCCAGCAGCCAAGAACAGACCGGGACTAGCGGGACGCGTAGAACCTACGAGCAGTACTTC. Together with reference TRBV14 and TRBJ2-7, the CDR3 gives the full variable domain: EAGVTQFPSHSVIEKGQTVTLRCDPISGHDNLYWYRRVMGKEIKFLLHFVKESKQDESGMPNNRFLAERTGGTYSTLKVQPAELEDSGVYFCASSQEQTGTSGTRRTYEQYFGPGTRLTVT.